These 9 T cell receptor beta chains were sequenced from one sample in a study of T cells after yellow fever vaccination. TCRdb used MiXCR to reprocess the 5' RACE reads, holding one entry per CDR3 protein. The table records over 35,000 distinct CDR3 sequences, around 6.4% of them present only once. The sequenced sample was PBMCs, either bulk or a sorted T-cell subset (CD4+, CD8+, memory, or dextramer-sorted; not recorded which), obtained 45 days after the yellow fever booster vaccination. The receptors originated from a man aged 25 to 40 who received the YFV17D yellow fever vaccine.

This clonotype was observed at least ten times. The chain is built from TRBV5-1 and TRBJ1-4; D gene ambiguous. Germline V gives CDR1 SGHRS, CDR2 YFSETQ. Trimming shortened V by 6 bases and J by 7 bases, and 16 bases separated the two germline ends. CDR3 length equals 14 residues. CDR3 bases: TGCGCCAGCACCTCGCGGGTAGGGAGTGAAAAACTGTTTTTT. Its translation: CASTSRVGSEKLFF.

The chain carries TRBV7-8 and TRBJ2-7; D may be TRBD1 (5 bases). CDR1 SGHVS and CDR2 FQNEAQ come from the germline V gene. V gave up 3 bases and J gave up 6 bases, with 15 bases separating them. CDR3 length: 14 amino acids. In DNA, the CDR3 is TGTGCCAGCAGCTTGATCCCTCAGGGTGGCGAGCAGTACTTC. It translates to CASSLIPQGGEQYF.

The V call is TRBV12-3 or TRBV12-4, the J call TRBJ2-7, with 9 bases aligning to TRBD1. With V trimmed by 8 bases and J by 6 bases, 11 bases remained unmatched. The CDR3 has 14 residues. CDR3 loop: CASSSPGQGTEQYF. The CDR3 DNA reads TGTGCCAGCTCAAGTCCGGGACAGGGTACCGAGCAGTACTTC.

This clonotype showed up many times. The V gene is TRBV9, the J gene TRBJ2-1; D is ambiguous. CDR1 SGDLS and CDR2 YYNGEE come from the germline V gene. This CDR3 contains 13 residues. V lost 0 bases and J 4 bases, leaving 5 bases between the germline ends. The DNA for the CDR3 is TGTGCCAGCAGCGTAGGAGAGTACAATGAGCAGTTCTTC. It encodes CASSVGEYNEQFF.

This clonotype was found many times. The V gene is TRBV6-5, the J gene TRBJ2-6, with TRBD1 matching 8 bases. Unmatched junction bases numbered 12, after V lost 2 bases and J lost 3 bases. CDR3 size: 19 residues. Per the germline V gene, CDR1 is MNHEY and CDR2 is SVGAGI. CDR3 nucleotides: TGTGCCAGCAGTTACACCCCGGGGACAGGACCCTTTGGGGCCAACGTCCTGACTTTC. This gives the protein CASSYTPGTGPFGANVLTF.

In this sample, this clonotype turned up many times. CDR3 protein: CSASPGPVGEQYF. The CDR3 DNA reads as TGCAGTGCTAGTCCAGGGCCGGTTGGCGAGCAGTACTTC. The chain uses TRBV20-1 and TRBJ2-7; weak D call: TRBD1 (5 bases). The V end lost 3 bases, the J end lost 6 bases, and 15 bases lay between the germline ends. The length of the CDR3 is 13 residues. In germline, CDR1 is DFQATT, CDR2 SNEGSKA (reference sequence).

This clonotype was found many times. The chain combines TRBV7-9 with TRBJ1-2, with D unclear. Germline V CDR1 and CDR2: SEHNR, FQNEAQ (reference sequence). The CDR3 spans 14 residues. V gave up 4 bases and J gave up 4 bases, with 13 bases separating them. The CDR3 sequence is CASSYGEGSYGYTF. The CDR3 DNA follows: TGTGCCAGCAGCTACGGTGAGGGTAGCTATGGCTACACCTTC.

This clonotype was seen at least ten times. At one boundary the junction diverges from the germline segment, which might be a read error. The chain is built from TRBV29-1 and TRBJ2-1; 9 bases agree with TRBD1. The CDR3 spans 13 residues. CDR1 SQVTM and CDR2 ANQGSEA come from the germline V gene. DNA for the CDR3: TGCAGCGTGGAAGGGACAGGGAGGACCCGCCAGTTCTTC. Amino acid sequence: CSVEGTGRTRQFF.

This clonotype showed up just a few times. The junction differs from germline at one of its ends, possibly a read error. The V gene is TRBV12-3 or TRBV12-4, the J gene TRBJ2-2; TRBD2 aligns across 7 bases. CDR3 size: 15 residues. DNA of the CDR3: TGTGCCAGCAGGTCCGGGACTACGAAGACCGGGGAGCTGTTTTTT. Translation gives CASRSGTTKTGELFF.